This T cell receptor beta chain was found in a study of blood T cell repertoires in COVID-19 (dated by TCRdb to the early 2020s). Describing the broader study: The collaborator samples originated in the United States, Italy and Spain and spanned the acute and convalescent phases of COVID-19. The prospective study material was composed of cDNA or gDNA derived from T cells, B-cell-depleted T cells, or PBMCs. Deeply sampled blood TCRbeta repertoires from subjects exposed to, actively infected with, or recovered from COVID-19 were included in the dataset. The repertoires were released in a freely available public database meant as a resource for research on the immune response to SARS-CoV-2. Samples were obtained from the ongoing ImmuneRACE study (first 160 participants) and from some 1,300 subjects provided by 6 global collaborators. The sample metadata nearly always contained a de-identified subject ID, COVID-19 status, age in years and sex. Where HLA class I and class II types were available, the types were taken from metadata supplied by the sample provider, not from assay-based typing. Results and caveats for the whole study, not just this receptor: The quantity of clinical and demographic metadata differed by source and by participant and was supplied without curation.

TCRbeta CDR3 regions were amplified from genomic DNA by means of the immunoSEQ Assay, a bias-controlled multiplex PCR. Processing in the source paper ran as follows. Nucleated cell counts per sample were estimated from amplification of reference gene primers within the assay. To quantify the absolute abundance of each unique TCRbeta CDR3 rearrangement, sequence reads were collapsed and filtered. For each sample, productive Simpson clonality was calculated as the square root of Simpson's diversity index across productive rearrangements. The clones in this table, taken by TCRdb from immuneACCESS, are in-frame only. Not every clone is retained; where verified, under half of the shortfall comes from an unresolved V gene, and the cause of the rest is unknown. V and J calls and clone size are given by that table; D and trimming were obtained from the DNA. The sample profile shows 50,000 to 55,000 clones; around nine tenths of them were found once. Of the sample, 3% to 4.5% falls within the top ten clones.

The collaborating institutions used their own protocols to collect whole blood in K2EDTA tubes. Collaborator samples were shipped for TCRbeta analysis as frozen whole blood, isolated PBMCs, or DNA extracted from either sample type. The CDR3 numbers 14 residues from cysteine through phenylalanine. Only CDR3 DNA is held: 42 bases, read in frame from base 1. As encoded in the germline V gene, CDR1 is SGDLS while CDR2 is YYNGEE. Relative to germline, V is 0 bases shorter and J is 3 bases shorter, with 7 bases between their ends. Comments on this clone: Its antigen is unknown. No qualities accompany the bases; no much larger clone lies one base away.

The clonotype was recovered from a man aged 50 or older with acute or convalescent COVID-19. Here the chain combines TRBV9 and TRBJ2-1, with TRBD2 tentatively as D gene (6 bases match). Source material: peripheral blood. The nucleotides read TGTGCCAGCAGCGTAGCGGGGGACTACAATGAGCAGTTCTTC. This yields the protein CASSVAGDYNEQFF.